Presented here are 8 T cell receptor beta chains from one specimen sequenced in a study of CD8+CD57+ T cells in acquired aplastic anemia. Investigators profiled TCR beta VDJ and CDR3 from genomic DNA template. TCRdb analysed the reads with MiXCR anew, one entry per CDR3 protein. The table has hundreds of thousands of distinct CDR3 sequences, under 80% seen once. The sequencing input was sorted CD4+, CD8+, or CD8+CD57+ T cells (not recorded which) from PBMCs. These receptors were taken from a human donor in good health, serving as a control.

About this clonotype: A much more abundant neighbour one base away suggests this may be a read error. V and J are TRBV6-2 or TRBV6-3 and TRBJ2-3, with 14 bases matching TRBD2. CDR1 is MNHEY and CDR2 is SVGEGT in the germline V gene. The CDR3 consists of 18 residues. The junction had 14 bases not matched to a gene; V was cut back by 8 bases and J by 4 bases. CDR3 coding DNA: TGTGCCAGCGGATCCGGGACTAGCGGGGGCTGGGGCGCAGATACGCAGTATTTT. Its protein is CASGSGTSGGWGADTQYF.

The CDR3 sequence is CASSGAIRGTEQYF. CDR3 DNA sequence: TGTGCCAGCAGCGGGGCGATCAGGGGTACCGAGCAGTATTTT. V and J are TRBV2 and TRBJ2-3; D might be TRBD1 (6 bases). Trimming cost V 6 bases and J 11 bases, with 21 bases left between them. Germline CDR1 and CDR2: SNHLY and FYNNEI. The CDR3 loop spans 14 amino acids.

As regards this clonotype: The final CDR3 position lacks the conserved phenylalanine or tryptophan, pointing to a likely read error. This chain uses TRBV2 with TRBJ1-1; maybe TRBD1 (5 bases). Trimming left V 6 bases short and J 10 bases short, with 21 bases between. CDR1 and CDR2 from the germline V gene are SNHLY and FYNNEI. This CDR3 has 14 residues. The CDR3 sequence: CASSVGPGADGAFH. The CDR3 nucleotides read TGTGCCAGCAGCGTGGGACCGGGTGCCGATGGAGCTTTCCAT.

This chain uses TRBV20-1 with TRBJ2-7; tentative D call: TRBD1 (6 bases). The CDR3 has 11 residues. V dropped 5 bases and J dropped 8 bases, with 13 bases sitting between them. CDR1 and CDR2 from the germline V gene are DFQATT and SNEGSKA (reference sequence). This CDR3 reads CSAVAGQKQYF. In nucleotides, the CDR3 is TGCAGTGCTGTTGCAGGACAGAAGCAGTACTTC.

Notes on this clonotype: The junction shows a germline mismatch at one end, possibly a read error. V is TRBV5-1 and J is TRBJ2-1, with D perhaps being TRBD1 or TRBD2 (6 bases each). CDR1 is SGHRS and CDR2 is YFSETQ in the germline V gene. The CDR3 is made up of 17 amino acids. The chain's CDR3 is CASSLVGGLSSCNERFF. The CDR3 bases are TGCGCCAGCAGCTTGGTGGGGGGCCTAAGCTCCTGCAATGAGCGGTTCTTC.

The J gene is TRBJ2-7, the V gene TRBV24-1, with TRBD2 identical over 11 bases. CDR1 and CDR2 from the germline V gene are KGHDR and SFDVKD. Germline trimming cut 5 bases from V and 2 bases from J; bases unmatched to any gene: 7. CDR3 size: 16 residues. For the CDR3, the DNA is TGTGCCACCAGTGCTAGCGGGGGGCCATCCGCCTACGAGCAGTACTTC. As protein: CATSASGGPSAYEQYF.

As for this clonotype: The junction departs from the called germline gene at one end, perhaps through a read error. The chain employs TRBV7-9 and TRBJ1-1, with 7 nucleotides matching TRBD1. Germline-derived CDR1 and CDR2 are SEHNR and FQNEAQ (reference sequence). The CDR3 runs 13 residues. CDR3 in DNA: TGTGCCAGCAGCCCTCGACCTGAGACAGGGTCTCTCTTT. Encoded protein: CASSPRPETGSLF.

The V and J genes are TRBV25-1 and TRBJ2-7; 7 bases map to TRBD2. The ends lost 5 bases at V and 4 bases at J; junction bases unmatched: 5. CDR1 is MGHDK and CDR2 is SYGVNS in the germline V gene. The CDR3 loop spans 13 amino acids. The DNA of the CDR3 is TGTGCCAGCAGTTCCCGGCGGGGGTACGAGCAGTACTTC. The encoded protein is CASSSRRGYEQYF.